The 21 T cell receptor beta chains below come from one sample, sequenced in a study of CD8+ T cells in alopecia areata. Noted treatment: oral pan-JAK inhibitor, 5-10 mg twice daily. Isolated RNA was reverse transcribed into cDNA used as the sequencing template. Libraries were prepared by immunoSEQ multiplex PCR; TCRdb keeps only in-frame clonotypes and omits some of them. The sample has about 210,000 clones, more than 55% seen once. Sample: CD4+ T cells sorted from blood, taken at week 44, from a patient treated with tofacitinib. The origin of the receptors is a human donor with alopecia areata.

The chain uses TRBV10-2 and TRBJ1-1; tentatively, D is TRBD1 (6 bases). V was trimmed by 7 bases and J by 5 bases, leaving 14 bases between them. Germline lookup yields CDR1 WSHSY and CDR2 SAAADI. The CDR3 is made up of 13 amino acids. CDR3 sequence: CASNSGAVTEAFF. The CDR3 DNA is TGCGCCAGCAACTCGGGGGCCGTAACTGAAGCTTTCTTT.

The chain recombines TRBV5-6 with TRBJ1-6; D is uncertain. V lost 0 bases and J 9 bases, leaving 4 bases between the germline ends. Germline loops: CDR1 SGHDT, CDR2 YYEEEE. The CDR3 has 12 amino acids. CDR3 in amino acids: CASSLGVSPLHF. The CDR3 DNA follows: TGTGCCAGCAGCTTGGGGGTTTCACCCCTCCACTTT. Looking up the rest from reference TRBV5-6 and TRBJ1-6 gives the full variable domain: DAGVTQSPTHLIKTRGQQVTLRCSPKSGHDTVSWYQQALGQGPQFIFQYYEEEERQRGNFPDRFSGHQFPNYSSELNVNALLLGDSALYLCASSLGVSPLHFGNGTRLTVT.

This sequence joins TRBV9 and TRBJ2-2, with D possibly being TRBD1 (6 bases). The CDR3 covers 15 residues. CDR1 is SGDLS, CDR2 YYNGEE, per germline. The ends were cut back, 3 bases at V and 8 bases at J, with 17 bases in the middle. The CDR3 DNA reads TGTGCCAGCAGCGCAACAGGGTGGCGGGCTGGGGAGCTGTTTTTT. Residues: CASSATGWRAGELFF.

This clone was found once. The V and J genes are TRBV2 and TRBJ2-1; TRBD1 matches 12 bases. V lost 4 bases, J lost 9 bases, and 10 bases stayed unmatched. Germline V gene lookup returns CDR1 SNHLY and CDR2 FYNNEI. CDR3 length: 16 amino acids. The CDR3: CASSAGDRGRPGEQFF. CDR3 DNA sequence: TGTGCCAGCAGTGCTGGGGACAGGGGGCGCCCCGGTGAGCAGTTCTTC. The full variable domain, completed using reference TRBV2 and TRBJ2-1, is EPEVTQTPSHQVTQMGQEVILRCVPISNHLYFYWYRQILGQKVEFLVSFYNNEISEKSEIFDDQFSVERPDGSNFTLKIRSTKLEDSAMYFCASSAGDRGRPGEQFFGPGTRLTVL.

In this sample, this clone turned up a few times. This chain connects TRBV25-1 to TRBJ2-7; no definite D call. Germline lookup yields CDR1 MGHDK and CDR2 SYGVNS. V was clipped by 4 bases and J by 5 bases, with 9 bases between them. This CDR3 comprises 12 residues. The chain's CDR3 is CASSAWLDEQYF. The CDR3 coding sequence is TGTGCCAGCAGTGCCTGGCTCGACGAGCAGTACTTC.

This chain joins TRBV5-1 and TRBJ1-1, with D unresolved. Germline V gene sequence: CDR1 SGHRS, CDR2 YFSETQ. The CDR3 has 13 residues. V lost 0 bases, J lost 2 bases, and 5 bases lay in between. The chain's CDR3 is CASSLDINTEAFF. CDR3 coding DNA: TGCGCCAGCAGCTTGGACATCAACACTGAAGCTTTCTTT.

This chain connects TRBV29-1 to TRBJ2-5; D is perhaps TRBD2 (6 bases). V lost 5 bases to trimming and J lost 5 bases, with 9 bases between them. The CDR3 loop spans 11 amino acids. The germline CDR1 and CDR2 sequences are SQVTM and ANQGSEA. The CDR3, as DNA: TGCAGCGTTCGCCGGGAGGAGACCCAGTACTTC. Protein: CSVRREETQYF. Using reference TRBV29-1 and TRBJ2-5 for the parts outside the CDR3, the full variable domain is SAVISQKPSRDICQRGTSLTIQCQVDSQVTMMFWYRQQPGQSLTLIATANQGSEATYESGFVIDKFPISRPNLTFSTLTVSNMSPEDSSIYLCSVRREETQYFGPGTRLLVL.

This clone was found a few times. DNA for the CDR3: TGCGCCGGGAGAAAGGATCCATACACAGATACGCAGTATTTT. This encodes CAGRKDPYTDTQYF. The chain has TRBV5-1 and TRBJ2-3, with D possibly TRBD2 on 5 matching bases. The ends were cut back, 10 bases at V and 2 bases at J, with 17 bases in the middle. The CDR3 is made up of 14 amino acids. Germline V gives CDR1 SGHRS, CDR2 YFSETQ.

This clone was recorded a few times. The chain links TRBV7-3 to TRBJ2-3; D might be TRBD2 (6 bases). The CDR3 runs 14 residues. Trimming removed 2 bases at V and 6 bases at J, with 12 bases between. CDR1 and CDR2 from the germline V gene are SGHTA and FQGTGA. CDR3 sequence reads: CASSLSSTSDTQYF. The CDR3 nucleotides are TGTGCCAGCAGCTTATCGTCTACTAGCGATACGCAGTATTTT. The entire variable domain, with the rest obtained from reference TRBV7-3 and TRBJ2-3, is as follows: GAGVSQTPSNKVTEKGKYVELRCDPISGHTALYWYRQSLGQGPEFLIYFQGTGAADDSGLPNDRFFAVRPEGSVSTLKIQRTERGDSAVYLCASSLSSTSDTQYFGPGTRLTVL.

The chain carries TRBV23-1 and TRBJ2-7; maybe TRBD2 (5 bases). TRBV23-1 qualifies as an ORF whose function is uncertain. The CDR3 has 14 residues. V lost 4 bases and J lost 0, with 10 bases in between. The CDR3 DNA is TGCGCCAGCAGTCGCGGGCGTAGCTCCTACGAGCAGTACTTC. This encodes CASSRGRSSYEQYF.

V usage is TRBV30 and J usage is TRBJ1-2; no clear D. CDR3 length equals 14 residues. Germline V gives CDR1 GTSNPN, CDR2 SVGIG (reference sequence). Between the trimmed V and J ends, which lost 0 bases and 8 bases, there was a span of 16 bases. CDR3 loop: CAWSVSGGPRGYTF. DNA of the CDR3: TGTGCCTGGAGTGTATCGGGTGGGCCGCGGGGCTACACCTTC.

This clone came up a few times. The DNA of the CDR3 is TGTGCCAGCAGCTTAGGACAGGCGAACTATGGCTACACCTTC. Protein product: CASSLGQANYGYTF. The V and J genes are TRBV7-9 and TRBJ1-2; the D gene is possibly TRBD1 (6 bases). The CDR3 length is 14 residues. Germline V CDR1 and CDR2: SEHNR, FQNEAQ (reference sequence). V lost 1 base, J lost 2 bases, and 8 bases lay in between.

The V gene is TRBV20-1, the J gene TRBJ2-1, with TRBD2 as a possible D gene (5 bases). V lost 6 bases to trimming and J lost 11 bases, with 11 bases between them. Per the germline V gene, CDR1 is DFQATT and CDR2 is SNEGSKA (reference sequence). The CDR3 extends over 10 amino acids. In DNA, the CDR3 is TGCAGTGCCCACTACGGGAAGCAGTTCTTC. Protein sequence: CSAHYGKQFF.

The chain links TRBV29-1 to TRBJ1-2; 8 nucleotides align to TRBD1. Germline CDR1 and CDR2: SQVTM and ANQGSEA. With V trimmed by 6 bases and J by 7 bases, 19 bases remained unmatched. CDR3 length: 16 residues. The CDR3: CSVLRFAGQGTAGYTF. DNA for the CDR3: TGCAGCGTGTTGAGGTTTGCCGGACAGGGAACAGCTGGCTACACCTTC.

This clone came up many times. The rearrangement joins TRBV2 to TRBJ2-3, with 11 bases aligning to TRBD2. CDR1 and CDR2 from the germline V gene are SNHLY and FYNNEI. The CDR3 runs 15 residues. V lost 4 bases to trimming and J lost 2 bases; unmatched junction nucleotides: 2. CDR3 DNA sequence: TGTGCCAGCAGTGCGACTAGCGGGGACACAGATACGCAGTATTTT. Its translation is CASSATSGDTDTQYF.

J is TRBJ2-2 and V is TRBV11-3, with D perhaps matching TRBD1 (5 bases). V lost 3 bases and J 6 bases, leaving 14 bases between the germline ends. The CDR3 spans 15 residues. Germline assignment: CDR1 SGHNT and CDR2 YENEEA. CDR3 DNA sequence: TGTGCCAGCAGCTTTGGACAATCGCAGGCCGGGGAGCTGTTTTTT. This gives the protein CASSFGQSQAGELFF.

This clone was seen a few times. This sequence joins TRBV28 and TRBJ2-1, with TRBD2 matching 9 bases. The CDR3 has 14 amino acids. The V and J ends lost 7 bases and 5 bases, in that order; junction bases with no gene match: 6. Germline-derived CDR1 and CDR2 are MDHEN and SYDVKM. CDR3 residues: CASNPLAGNNEQFF. In DNA, the CDR3 is TGTGCCAGCAACCCCCTAGCGGGGAACAATGAGCAGTTCTTC.

The V and J genes are TRBV5-1 and TRBJ1-2, with unresolved D. The ends were cut back, 4 bases at V and 0 bases at J, with 13 bases in the middle. This CDR3 is built from 15 residues. Germline lookup yields CDR1 SGHRS and CDR2 YFSETQ. The CDR3 nucleotides read TGCGCCAGCAGCACAGACGGGTTAGCTAACTATGGCTACACCTTC. It is translated as CASSTDGLANYGYTF.

This clone came up a few times. A read error may produce the germline difference seen at one junction end. The CDR3 loop reads CASRSGATEAFF. In nucleotides, the CDR3 is TGCGCCAGCAGGTCAGGGGCGACTGAAGCTTTCTTT. The chain recombines TRBV6-6 with TRBJ1-1, with D tentatively TRBD1 (6 bases). CDR1 and CDR2 (germline): MNHNY, SVGAGI (reference sequence). This CDR3 is 12 amino acids long.

The CDR3 loop reads CAWNGGTGNWSPLHF. DNA for the CDR3: TGTGCCTGGAATGGGGGGACAGGGAATTGGTCACCCCTCCACTTT. The V call is TRBV30, the J call TRBJ1-6; 9 bases fit TRBD1. CDR3 length: 15 residues. V shed 4 bases and J 10 bases; nucleotides not matched to a gene: 11. CDR1 is GTSNPN and CDR2 is SVGIG in the germline V gene (reference sequence). The whole variable domain, filled in from reference TRBV30 and TRBJ1-6, reads SQTIHQWPATLVQPVGSPLSLECTVEGTSNPNLYWYRQAAGRGLQLLFYSVGIGQISSEVPQNLSASRPQDRQFILSSKKLLLSDSGFYLCAWNGGTGNWSPLHFGNGTRLTVT.

This chain connects TRBV19 to TRBJ2-3; 10 nucleotides match TRBD1. V gave up 5 bases and J gave up 4 bases; unmatched junction bases: 6. Germline values: CDR1 LNHDA, CDR2 SQIVND (reference sequence). This CDR3 has 15 amino acids. The CDR3 nucleotides read TGTGCCAGTAGTCTGACAGGGGGCGCATCAGATACGCAGTATTTT. It encodes CASSLTGGASDTQYF.